This TCR beta chain derives from a study of Graves' ophthalmopathy and Graves' hyperthyroidism. The table lists this clonotype with a few counts. Antigen unknown. Investigators amplified TCR beta CDR3 regions from RNA transcripts. RT-PCR in the first round used HTBI primers; a second-round multiplex PCR followed. One entry per CDR3 protein, called by TCRdb with MiXCR from the multiplex PCR reads. The sample contains around 1.1 million distinct CDR3 sequences, 36% of which appear only once. The CDR3 consists of 15 residues. V lost 6 bases and J lost 0, with 14 bases in between. CDR1 is MNHNS, CDR2 SASEGT, per germline. Study findings and constraints: Ophthalmopathy could be told apart from stable hyperthyroidism by a 13-signature model (around 90% sensitivity, about 81% specificity). The majority of expanded thyroid clonotypes above 0.001 frequency also occurred in blood. The model's ophthalmopathy progression predictions had approximately 71% sensitivity and 72% to 75% specificity.

The receptor comes from an adult man with Graves' hyperthyroidism. The chain is built from TRBV6-1 and TRBJ2-5; D is perhaps TRBD1 or TRBD2 (5 bases each). Sample: peripheral blood or thyroid tissue (not recorded which). The CDR3 sequence: CASRAGSSYQETQYF. CDR3 sequence (DNA): TGTGCCAGCAGAGCAGGGAGTTCGTACCAAGAGACCCAGTACTTC.